This note documents a single TCR beta chain sequence. Its antigen is undetermined. The entry originates in a study of HIV-infected children after antiretroviral therapy interruption. Turning to the study itself: Most children had recorded EBV and CMV exposure. Interruption-arm sampling covered weeks 0, 12, interruption end (24 or 48), and about 3 years post-study. Samples from the continuous-treatment group were taken at weeks 0, 48 and 150.

Treatment: PENTA 11 planned treatment interruption arm or continuous ART arm. Points from the study as a whole: Sorted CD45RA+ naive cells might include minor non-naive CD45RA+ cells.

The V gene end was trimmed by 5 bases and the J gene end by 4 bases; junction bases not matched to a gene: 9. Germline V CDR1 and CDR2: MDHEN, SYDVKM. The CDR3 sequence is 16 residues long. Unique molecular identifiers were included in an RNA-based 3' RACE TCR library. TCRdb re-called the 3' RACE reads with MiXCR, one entry per CDR3 protein. The sample lists around 50,000 distinct CDR3 sequences, roughly 4% occurring once. The rearrangement joins TRBV28 to TRBJ2-1; TRBD1 agrees at 9 bases. This TCR was recovered from a pool of human donors with HIV. This specimen was CD45RA+ CD4+ T cells from PBMCs, pooled from several time points, taken from a donor given antiretroviral therapy, either interrupted or continuous. Indicated subset: naive CD4+ CD45RA+ CD45RO- T cells. CDR3 coding DNA: TGTGCCAGCAGTGGACAGGGGCCTAACGTTTACAATGAGCAGTTCTTC. Its protein product is CASSGQGPNVYNEQFF.